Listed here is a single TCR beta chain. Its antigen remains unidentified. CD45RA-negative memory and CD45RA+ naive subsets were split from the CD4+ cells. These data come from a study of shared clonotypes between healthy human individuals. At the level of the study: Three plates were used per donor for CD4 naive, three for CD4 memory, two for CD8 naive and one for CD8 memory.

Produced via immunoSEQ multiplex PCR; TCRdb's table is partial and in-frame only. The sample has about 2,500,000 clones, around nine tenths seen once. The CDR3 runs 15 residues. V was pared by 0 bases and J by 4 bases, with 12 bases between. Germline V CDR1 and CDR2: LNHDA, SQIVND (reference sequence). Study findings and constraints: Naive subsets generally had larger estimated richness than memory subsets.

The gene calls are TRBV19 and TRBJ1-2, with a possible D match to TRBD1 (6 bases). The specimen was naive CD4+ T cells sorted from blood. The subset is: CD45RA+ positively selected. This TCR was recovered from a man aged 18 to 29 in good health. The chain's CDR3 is CASSIDRGRSYGYTF. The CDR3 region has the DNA TGTGCCAGTAGTATAGACAGGGGTCGGAGCTATGGCTACACCTTC.